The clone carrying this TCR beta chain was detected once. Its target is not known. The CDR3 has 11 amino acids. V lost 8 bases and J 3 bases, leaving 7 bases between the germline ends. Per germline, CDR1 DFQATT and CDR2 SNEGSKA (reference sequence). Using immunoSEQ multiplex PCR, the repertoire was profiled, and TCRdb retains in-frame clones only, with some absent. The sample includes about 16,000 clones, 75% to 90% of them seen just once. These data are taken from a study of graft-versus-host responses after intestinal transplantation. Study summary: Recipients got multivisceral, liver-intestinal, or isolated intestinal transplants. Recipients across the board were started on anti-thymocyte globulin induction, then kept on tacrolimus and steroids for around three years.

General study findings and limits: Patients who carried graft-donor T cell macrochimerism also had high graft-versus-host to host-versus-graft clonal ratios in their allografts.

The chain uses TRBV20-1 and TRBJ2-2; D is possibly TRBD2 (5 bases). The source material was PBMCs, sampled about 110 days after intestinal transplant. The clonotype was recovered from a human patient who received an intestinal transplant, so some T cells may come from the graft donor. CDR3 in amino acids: CSTGYTGELFF. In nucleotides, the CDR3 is TGCAGTACGGGGTACACCGGGGAGCTGTTTTTT.